The 5 T cell receptor beta chains given below trace back to one sample, sequenced in a study of blood T cell repertoires in COVID-19. Sequenced by immunoSEQ multiplex PCR; TCRdb stores in-frame clones only, minus some. The sample has tens of thousands of clones, nearly 90% seen once; the top ten hold around 4.9%. The sequenced sample was peripheral blood. These receptors came from a woman in her forties or fifties with active COVID-19.

The J gene is TRBJ2-1, the V gene TRBV4-1; 8 nucleotides align to TRBD1. Germline V gives CDR1 MGHRA, CDR2 YSYEKL. The CDR3 runs to 17 residues. J was trimmed by 0 bases and V by 5 bases; bases with no gene match: 9. CDR3 sequence (DNA): TGCGCCAGCAGCTCTGGACAGGGAAAGAGCTCCTACAATGAGCAGTTCTTC. The encoded protein is CASSSGQGKSSYNEQFF.

This chain joins TRBV7-3 and TRBJ2-7; no firm D call. V was cut by 3 bases and J by 6 bases, with 12 bases left in between. CDR3 length: 13 residues. Germline CDR1 and CDR2: SGHTA and FQGTGA. CDR3 loop: CASSLGPLTEQYF. CDR3 nucleotide sequence: TGTGCCAGCAGCTTGGGCCCCTTGACCGAGCAGTACTTC. The variable domain in full, completed from reference TRBV7-3 and TRBJ2-7, reads GAGVSQTPSNKVTEKGKYVELRCDPISGHTALYWYRQSLGQGPEFLIYFQGTGAADDSGLPNDRFFAVRPEGSVSTLKIQRTERGDSAVYLCASSLGPLTEQYFGPGTRLTVT.

The V and J genes are TRBV3-1 (or the pseudogene TRBV3-2) and TRBJ2-5; D is perhaps TRBD2 (7 bases). Trimming shortened V by 1 base and J by 5 bases, and 11 bases separated the two germline ends. Germline values: CDR1 LGHDT, CDR2 YNNKEL (reference sequence). The CDR3 is 14 amino acids. This CDR3 reads CASSQVAGAETQYF. In DNA, the CDR3 is TGTGCCAGCAGCCAAGTTGCGGGGGCGGAGACCCAGTACTTC.

The V call is TRBV14, the J call TRBJ2-4; the match to TRBD1 covers 9 bases. CDR1 is SGHDN, CDR2 FVKESK, per germline. The CDR3 loop spans 16 amino acids. J lost 8 bases, V lost 3 bases, and 11 bases had no gene match. As DNA, the CDR3 is TGTGCCAGCAGCCACCGACCCGGGACAGGGCTTGACATTCAGTACTTC. Translated, it gives CASSHRPGTGLDIQYF.

The V and J genes are TRBV10-3 and TRBJ2-7, with 7 bases lining up with TRBD1. Germline V lookup: CDR1 ENHRY, CDR2 SYGVKD. The CDR3 consists of 12 residues. V lost 8 bases to trimming and J lost 4 bases; unmatched junction nucleotides: 5. The CDR3: CAIAGRGYEQYF. The CDR3 bases are TGTGCCATCGCGGGCAGGGGGTACGAGCAGTACTTC.